These T cell receptor beta chains were read from a single sample in a study of regulatory T cells in long-lasting Graves disease. TCRdb re-derived calls from the multiplex PCR reads in MiXCR, one entry per CDR3 protein. This sample yields more than 400,000 distinct CDR3 sequences, of which around 15% are seen a single time; roughly 10% belongs to the top ten. The same specimen was also included in a second study, on T cells in Graves' hyperthyroidism and ophthalmopathy.

This specimen was peripheral blood mononuclear cells (PBMCs), taken at new diagnosis, from a patient treated with antithyroid drugs. Every receptor here comes from a woman aged 25 to 39 with Graves disease. Both conserved end residues are part of each CDR3. A D gene is named only where the DNA matches it firmly. Expanded clones get a size class; other rows say once, few or many, or leave the size out.

TGTGCCAGCAGTGGGGGCTTCCTGGGTACAGATACGCAGTATTTT CASSGGFLGTDTQYF TRBJ2-3 TRBV25-1 - -
TGTGCCAGCAGTTACCGTCCGTGGGATCGCACTGAAGCTTTCTTT CASSYRPWDRTEAFF TRBJ1-1 TRBV6-5 many -
TGTGCCAGTAGTCCAGGGACAAATTGGGAGACCCAGTACTTC CASSPGTNWETQYF TRBJ2-5 TRBV19 few -
TGCGCCAGCAGCCTAGCAAGAGGGACCGGGGGCAATGAGCAGTTCTTC CASSLARGTGGNEQFF TRBJ2-1 TRBV5-1 many -
TGCGCCAGCCGGGGCAGTCTGAACACTGAAGCTTTCTTT CASRGSLNTEAFF TRBJ1-1 TRBV5-1 many -
TGTGCCAGCAGCTTAGCGCGGGACGGAGGTGAGCAGTTCTTC CASSLARDGGEQFF TRBJ2-1 TRBV7-9 few -
TGTGCCAGTAGTTCCCGGACAGGGACGTTTGATACGCAGTATTTT CASSSRTGTFDTQYF TRBJ2-3 TRBV19 - TRBD1
TGTGCCAGCAGGCCGACTAGCGGGAGCTACGCTGAGCAGTTCTTC CASRPTSGSYAEQFF TRBJ2-1 TRBV11-2 many TRBD2
TGTGCCAGCAAGTGGGGGTCTGAGCAGTTCTTC CASKWGSEQFF TRBJ2-1 TRBV6-2/TRBV6-3 - -
TGTGCCAGCTCACCGAGGCGGGGTGACAATGAGCAGTTCTTC CASSPRRGDNEQFF TRBJ2-1 TRBV18 many -
TGTGCCAGCAGTTTAGGAGGCTCTGTCCGTCCTAGCTCCTACAATGAGCAGTTCTTC CASSLGGSVRPSSYNEQFF TRBJ2-1 TRBV27 many -
TGTGCCAGCAGCTCGGGGGATAGCGGGATAACCAAAAACATTCAGTACTTC CASSSGDSGITKNIQYF TRBJ2-4 TRBV28 many TRBD2
TGTGCCAGCAGTGAGGGCCTAGCGGGAGGGCCAACCTACGAGCAGTACTTC CASSEGLAGGPTYEQYF TRBJ2-7 TRBV2 many TRBD2
TGTGCCAGCCGAATCACCTGGGGCAGGGACTACGAGCAGTACTTC CASRITWGRDYEQYF TRBJ2-7 TRBV28 few -
TGTGCCAGCAGTTTGCGACAGCTTAGCACAGATACGCAGTATTTT CASSLRQLSTDTQYF TRBJ2-3 TRBV12-3/TRBV12-4 many -
TGTGCCAGCAGTTTAGATGGACTCAGGGGCGGGGAGCTGTTTTTT CASSLDGLRGGELFF TRBJ2-2 TRBV12-3/TRBV12-4 - -
TGTGCCACCAGCAGAGGGTTTGACACGCAGTATTTT CATSRGFDTQYF TRBJ2-3 TRBV15 few -
TGTGCCAGCAGTTTAGCGGGAGGGACCACCGGGGAGCTGTTTTTT CASSLAGGTTGELFF TRBJ2-2 TRBV28 many TRBD2
TGTGCCAGCAGCCCCGAGTGGGAGGGGGGCTCCTACGAGCAGTACTTC CASSPEWEGGSYEQYF TRBJ2-7 TRBV3-1 - -
TGTGCCAGCAGCTTACCTAGCGGGAGTTTAAAAGAGCAGTTCTTC CASSLPSGSLKEQFF TRBJ2-1 TRBV7-2 few TRBD2
TGTGCCAGCAGCCGCGGGGGAAGCTCCTACAATGAGCAGTTCTTC CASSRGGSSYNEQFF TRBJ2-1 TRBV11-3 many TRBD2
TGTGCCAGCAGCCAGGGAGGTGGGGGGCACGGAACCGGGGAGCTGTTTTTT CASSQGGGGHGTGELFF TRBJ2-2 TRBV2 - -
TGCGCCAGCAGCCAAGACGGGGTAGCGACAACCGTCTCCTACAATGAGCAGTTCTTC CASSQDGVATTVSYNEQFF TRBJ2-1 TRBV4-1 few -
TGTGCCAGCAGCTTGGTGTTGTTCACCGGGGAGCTGTTTTTT CASSLVLFTGELFF TRBJ2-2 TRBV5-6 - -
TGTGCCAGCAGTTTACTGGGACAGGGCACTGAAGCTTTCTTT CASSLLGQGTEAFF TRBJ1-1 TRBV7-9 - TRBD1
TGTGCCAGCAGCTTGGTAGAAGGGAACGGCTACACCTTC CASSLVEGNGYTF TRBJ1-2 TRBV5-8 few -
TGCGCCAGCAGCTTGGTTAGGGACAGGGGGCGTAATAGCAATCAGCCCCAGCATTTT CASSLVRDRGRNSNQPQHF TRBJ1-5 TRBV5-1 many TRBD1
TGTGCCAGCTCACCAGGGGAGCGAACCCTACGTGCCGAGCAGTACTTC CASSPGERTLRAEQYF TRBJ2-7 TRBV18 few -
TGCAGTGCTAGATCCTACCCCTACGAGCAGTACTTC CSARSYPYEQYF TRBJ2-7 TRBV20-1 many -
TGTGCCAGCAGTTTCGCCGGGACACCGAACTATGGCTACACCTTC CASSFAGTPNYGYTF TRBJ1-2 TRBV12-3/TRBV12-4 many -
TGTGCCAGTAGTAGAGCCGGGACTAGCGGGAGTCTCGGGGAGCTGTTTTTT CASSRAGTSGSLGELFF TRBJ2-2 TRBV19 few TRBD2
TGTGCCAGCAGTTCCTCCCAGGGCACAGATACGCAGTATTTT CASSSSQGTDTQYF TRBJ2-3 TRBV27 many -
TGTGCCAGCAGCGTAGTCCCACAGGGGGATTTTGGAAACACCATATATTTT CASSVVPQGDFGNTIYF TRBJ1-3 TRBV9 many TRBD1
TGTGCCAGCAGTACTCTAGCGGGACAAGAGACCCAGTACTTC CASSTLAGQETQYF TRBJ2-5 TRBV6-1 few TRBD2
TGTGCCAGCAGCCACACCACGTCAGCCACGACAGATACGCAGTATTTT CASSHTTSATTDTQYF TRBJ2-3 TRBV13 many -
TGTGCCAGCAGTTACACCAGGGGGGATGGCAATCAGCCCCAGCATTTT CASSYTRGDGNQPQHF TRBJ1-5 TRBV6-2/TRBV6-3 many TRBD1
TGTGCCAGCAGTTTCGAGGGGCCAGATACGCAGTATTTT CASSFEGPDTQYF TRBJ2-3 TRBV28 many -
TGTGCCAGCACTCCGGGACTAGAGACGAACGAGCAGTACTTC CASTPGLETNEQYF TRBJ2-7 TRBV6-1 many TRBD2
TGTGCCAGTAGTTCGTGGACTAGCGGGAGAGGTAGCTACAATGAGCAGTACTTC CASSSWTSGRGSYNEQYF TRBJ2-7 TRBV19 - TRBD2
TGTGCCAGCAGTTTATCGATGGTAGCGGGGGCGAACACCGGGGAGCTGTTTTTT CASSLSMVAGANTGELFF TRBJ2-2 TRBV27 few TRBD2
TGCAGTGCTAGAGATCCTGCGGGAGGGCCCGGTGAGCAGTTCTTC CSARDPAGGPGEQFF TRBJ2-1 TRBV20-1 - TRBD2
TGCAGTGCCAGGCTACAGGGGGCCAGTGAAAAACTGTTTTTT CSARLQGASEKLFF TRBJ1-4 TRBV20-1 many TRBD1
TGCAGTGCCCAACCTACCGGGGATGGGCCCCAGCATTTT CSAQPTGDGPQHF TRBJ1-5 TRBV20-1 few -